The 21 T cell receptor beta chains presented below share a single source sample, sequenced in a study of a mutant IDH1 vaccine in newly diagnosed glioma. These receptors have no known antigen. The table came from immunoSEQ multiplex PCR; TCRdb's copy has only in-frame clones and leaves some out. Among 45,000 to 55,000 clones listed, roughly 84% were seen once. Time point given: week 35, safety follow-up. All doses held 300 ug of mutant IDH1 20-mer peptide, with topical imiquimod. Sequencing used PBMCs, obtained from a glioma patient whose treatment included an IDH1 peptide vaccine. Receptors were obtained from a man aged 40-49 years with glioma.

This chain joins TRBV6-5 and TRBJ1-4; the match to TRBD1 covers 8 bases. Germline CDR1 reads MNHEY; CDR2 reads SVGAGI. The CDR3 covers 15 residues. V lost 2 bases, J lost 7 bases, and 6 bases stayed unmatched. The DNA of the CDR3 is TGTGCCAGCAGTTACCGGCCAGGGGGCCGTGAAAAACTGTTTTTT. Translated, it gives CASSYRPGGREKLFF.

This chain joins TRBV6-5 and TRBJ2-2, with 8 bases aligning to TRBD1. From germline, CDR1 is MNHEY and CDR2 SVGAGI. V was pared by 5 bases and J by 4 bases, with 6 bases of the junction left unmatched. CDR3 length: 15 amino acids. The DNA for the CDR3 is TGTGCCAGCAGTCCCCTACAGGGGGGCACCGGGGAGCTGTTTTTT. This codes for CASSPLQGGTGELFF.

This clone was picked up one time. V and J are TRBV2 and TRBJ1-2; perhaps TRBD1 as D (5 bases). The CDR3 loop spans 16 amino acids. V dropped 5 bases and J dropped 6 bases, with 22 bases sitting between them. Looked up from germline, CDR1 is SNHLY and CDR2 is FYNNEI. DNA for the CDR3: TGTGCCAGCAGTCTAACAGCTAAGGGACTCGGGGATGGCTACACCTTC. This encodes CASSLTAKGLGDGYTF.

V usage is TRBV10-1 and J usage is TRBJ2-7, with 11 bases aligning to TRBD1. V shed 2 bases, J shed 2 bases, and the junction held 2 bases outside the gene matches. CDR1 and CDR2 (germline): WNHNN, SYGVQD (reference sequence). The CDR3 covers 15 residues. The CDR3 spells CASSEGQGAPYEQYF. Here the CDR3 DNA reads TGCGCCAGCAGTGAGGGACAGGGGGCTCCCTACGAGCAGTACTTC.

V usage is TRBV29-1 and J usage is TRBJ2-3; D not certain. The CDR3 covers 11 residues. Between the trimmed V and J ends, which lost 4 bases and 6 bases, there was a span of 8 bases. CDR1 SQVTM and CDR2 ANQGSEA come from the germline V gene. CDR3 DNA: TGCAGCGTTGGCAGCTCTGATACGCAGTATTTT. As protein: CSVGSSDTQYF.

The chain recombines TRBV19 with TRBJ1-1, with TRBD1 as a possible D gene (6 bases). Between the trimmed V and J ends, which lost 3 bases and 4 bases, there was a span of 21 bases. From germline, CDR1 is LNHDA and CDR2 SQIVND (reference sequence). The CDR3 contains 17 residues. CDR3 in DNA: TGTGCCAGTAGTATTCGAAAGCGGGGGGCTGGATCCACTGAAGCTTTCTTT. Its translation is CASSIRKRGAGSTEAFF.

This sequence joins TRBV25-1 and TRBJ1-1; 9 bases are shared with TRBD1. The ends lost 6 bases at V and 2 bases at J; junction bases unmatched: 7. The germline CDR1 and CDR2 sequences are MGHDK and SYGVNS. The length of the CDR3 is 15 residues. CDR3 in DNA: TGTGCCAGCAGCCACCGGGACAGGGAAAACACTGAAGCTTTCTTT. Its translation: CASSHRDRENTEAFF.

There are a few counts of this clone. The rearrangement joins TRBV5-1 to TRBJ2-5; TRBD2 aligns across 7 bases. V lost 0 bases to trimming and J lost 5 bases; unmatched junction nucleotides: 1. This CDR3 region has 13 residues. The V gene's germline CDR1 is SGHRS and CDR2 YFSETQ. The CDR3 loop is CASSLGTSETQYF. The CDR3 DNA reads as TGCGCCAGCAGCTTGGGGACTAGTGAGACCCAGTACTTC.

This clone was observed a single time. The chain employs TRBV2 and TRBJ1-2, with D unclear. V lost 6 bases to trimming and J lost 8 bases, with 10 bases between them. Germline V gives CDR1 SNHLY, CDR2 FYNNEI. CDR3 length equals 11 residues. Written as DNA, the CDR3 is TGTGCCAGCAGCCAGAGCCGGGGCTACACCTTC. The encoded protein is CASSQSRGYTF.

The genes are TRBV14 and TRBJ2-1; 11 bases are shared with TRBD2. This CDR3 spans 16 amino acids. The J segment lost 5 bases and the V segment lost 4 bases, leaving 7 bases of the junction unmatched. Germline CDR1 and CDR2: SGHDN and FVKESK. The chain's CDR3 is CASSLRLAGFDNEQFF. Here the CDR3 DNA reads TGTGCCAGCAGCCTCCGACTAGCGGGGTTCGACAATGAGCAGTTCTTC.

This clone was seen a handful of times. Sequence at one end of the junction differs from germline and may be a read error. The gene calls are TRBV6-5 and TRBJ1-1, with TRBD1 as a possible D gene (5 bases). CDR1 and CDR2 (germline): MNHEY, SVGAGI. The CDR3 has 13 residues. The CDR3, as DNA: TGTGCCAGCAGTTACTCTGGGAGGGGAAGGAGGGCTTTT. Its translation is CASSYSGRGRRAF.

This chain links TRBV5-6 with TRBJ1-5; D not certain. The CDR3 has 14 residues. Germline CDR1 and CDR2: SGHDT and YYEEEE. V was cut by 1 base and J by 2 bases, with 7 bases left in between. The CDR3 protein is CASSLRAGNQPQHF. DNA of the CDR3: TGTGCCAGCAGCTTGAGGGCGGGCAATCAGCCCCAGCATTTT.

V gene TRBV4-1 combines with J gene TRBJ1-3; a possible D gene is TRBD1 (5 bases). Germline CDR1 is MGHRA and CDR2 is YSYEKL. CDR3 size: 15 residues. V shed 5 bases and J shed 2 bases, with 13 bases lying between them. The CDR3 sequence is CASSARDLAGNTIYF. CDR3 nucleotides: TGCGCCAGCAGCGCCCGGGACTTGGCTGGAAACACCATATATTTT.

This clone was seen a single time. This sequence joins TRBV7-2 and TRBJ1-1; D is uncertain. Germline assignment: CDR1 SGHTA and CDR2 FQGNSA. This CDR3 has 13 residues. V lost 6 bases and J lost 1, with 9 bases in between. The DNA of the CDR3 is TGTGCCAGCAGTCGGTCCACGAACACTGAAGCTTTCTTT. Translated: CASSRSTNTEAFF. Full variable domain (rest looked up from reference TRBV7-2 and TRBJ1-1): GAGVSQSPSNKVTEKGKDVELRCDPISGHTALYWYRQSLGQGLEFLIYFQGNSAPDKSGLPSDRFSAERTGGSVSTLTIQRTQQEDSAVYLCASSRSTNTEAFFGQGTRLTVV.

The chain recombines TRBV6-5 with TRBJ2-7; the D gene could be TRBD1 or TRBD2 (5 bases each). The CDR3 spans 16 residues. Per the germline V gene, CDR1 is MNHEY and CDR2 is SVGAGI. Trimming removed 1 base at V and 2 bases at J, with 15 bases between. In DNA form, the CDR3 reads TGTGCCAGCAGTTACTGGGGCCGACCGGGACCCTACGAGCAGTACTTC. Translated, it gives CASSYWGRPGPYEQYF.

The chain has TRBV9 and TRBJ1-5; a weak D match, TRBD1 (5 bases). This CDR3 has 14 amino acids. The germline gives CDR1 SGDLS, CDR2 YYNGEE. The V end was cut by 3 bases, the J end by 5 bases, with 12 bases between. CDR3 sequence reads: CASSDGTGYQPQHF. As DNA, the CDR3 is TGTGCCAGCAGCGATGGGACGGGGTATCAGCCCCAGCATTTT.

The V and J genes are TRBV5-8 and TRBJ1-2; D is uncertain. This CDR3 has 13 residues. Germline values: CDR1 SGHTS, CDR2 YDEGEE. V was pared by 0 bases and J by 8 bases, with 11 bases between. The CDR3 DNA is TGTGCCAGCAGCTTGGAAATAGATCGCGGCTACACCTTC. This translates into CASSLEIDRGYTF.

The chain recombines TRBV7-2 with TRBJ1-2; D remains ambiguous. V gave up 6 bases and J gave up 1 base, with 9 bases separating them. Germline CDR1 and CDR2: SGHTA and FQGNSA. This CDR3 comprises 13 residues. CDR3 in DNA: TGTGCCAGCAGGCGAGGCGATAACTATGGCTACACCTTC. This codes for CASRRGDNYGYTF.

J is TRBJ2-7 and V is TRBV19, with 9 bases fitting TRBD1. The CDR3 has 13 residues. V shed 6 bases, J shed 1 base, and the junction held 1 base outside the gene matches. Looked up from germline, CDR1 is LNHDA and CDR2 is SQIVND (reference sequence). CDR3: CASRGTGSYEQYF. The CDR3 DNA follows: TGTGCCAGTAGAGGGACAGGGTCCTACGAGCAGTACTTC. Full variable domain (outside the CDR3, taken from reference TRBV19 and TRBJ2-7): DGGITQSPKYLFRKEGQNVTLSCEQNLNHDAMYWYRQDPGQGLRLIYYSQIVNDFQKGDIAEGYSVSREKKESFPLTVTSAQKNPTAFYLCASRGTGSYEQYFGPGTRLTVT.

The gene calls are TRBV6-5 and TRBJ2-1; 8 bases map to TRBD2. Germline CDR1 is MNHEY and CDR2 is SVGAGI. V shed 6 bases and J 10 bases; nucleotides not matched to a gene: 11. This CDR3 has 14 amino acids. CDR3 amino acids: CASRLSGGAGEQFF. The CDR3 DNA is TGTGCCAGCAGATTGTCCGGGGGGGCAGGGGAGCAGTTCTTC.

The chain combines TRBV5-1 with TRBJ2-2; D remains unclear. The germline V gene has CDR1 SGHRS and CDR2 YFSETQ. The CDR3 extends over 14 amino acids. V shed 0 bases and J shed 1 base, with 4 bases lying between them. This CDR3 is CASSLERNTGELFF. CDR3 DNA sequence: TGCGCCAGCAGCTTGGAGAGGAACACCGGGGAGCTGTTTTTT. Full variable domain (missing parts from reference TRBV5-1 and TRBJ2-2): KAGVTQTPRYLIKTRGQQVTLSCSPISGHRSVSWYQQTPGQGLQFLFEYFSETQRNKGNFPGRFSGRQFSNSRSEMNVSTLELGDSALYLCASSLERNTGELFFGEGSRLTVL.